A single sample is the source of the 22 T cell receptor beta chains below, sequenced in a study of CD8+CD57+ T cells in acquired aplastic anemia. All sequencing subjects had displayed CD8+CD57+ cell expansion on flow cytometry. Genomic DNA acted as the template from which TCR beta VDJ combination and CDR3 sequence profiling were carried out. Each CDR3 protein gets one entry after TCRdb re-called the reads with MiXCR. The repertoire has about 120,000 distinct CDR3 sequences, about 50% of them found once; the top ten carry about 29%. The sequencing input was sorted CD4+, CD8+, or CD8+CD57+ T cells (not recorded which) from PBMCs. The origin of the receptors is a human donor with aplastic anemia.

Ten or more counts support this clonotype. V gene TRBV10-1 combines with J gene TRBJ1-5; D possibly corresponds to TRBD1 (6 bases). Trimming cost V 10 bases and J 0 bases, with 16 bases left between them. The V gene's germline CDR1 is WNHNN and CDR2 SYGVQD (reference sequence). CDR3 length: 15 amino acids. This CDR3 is CATRGGPYSNQPQHF. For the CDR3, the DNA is TGCGCCACCAGGGGTGGTCCTTATAGCAATCAGCCCCAGCATTTT.

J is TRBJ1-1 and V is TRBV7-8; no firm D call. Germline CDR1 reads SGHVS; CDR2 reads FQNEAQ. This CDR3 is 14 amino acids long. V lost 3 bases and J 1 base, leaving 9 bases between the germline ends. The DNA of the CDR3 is TGTGCCAGCAGCTTCCCCTACACGAACACTGAAGCTTTCTTT. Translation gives CASSFPYTNTEAFF.

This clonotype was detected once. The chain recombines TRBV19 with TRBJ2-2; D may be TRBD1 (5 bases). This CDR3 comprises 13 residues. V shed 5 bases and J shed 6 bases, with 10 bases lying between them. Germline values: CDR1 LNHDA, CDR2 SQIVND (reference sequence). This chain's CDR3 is CASSAQGAGELFF. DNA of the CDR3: TGTGCCAGTAGTGCCCAGGGCGCCGGGGAGCTGTTTTTT.

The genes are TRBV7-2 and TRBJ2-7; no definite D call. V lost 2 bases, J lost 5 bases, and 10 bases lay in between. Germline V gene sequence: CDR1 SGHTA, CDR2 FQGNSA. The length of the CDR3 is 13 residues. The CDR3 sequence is CASSLPLLNEQYF. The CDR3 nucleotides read TGTGCCAGCAGCTTACCGCTGCTAAACGAGCAGTACTTC.

The CDR3 here is CASWPGTSGTGTGELFF. Here the CDR3 DNA reads TGCGCCAGCTGGCCGGGGACTAGCGGGACCGGCACCGGGGAGCTGTTTTTT. V usage is TRBV5-1 and J usage is TRBJ2-2, with 13 bases lining up with TRBD2. The germline V gene encodes CDR1 SGHRS and CDR2 YFSETQ. The CDR3 runs to 17 residues. Germline trimming cut 7 bases from V and 4 bases from J; bases unmatched to any gene: 10.

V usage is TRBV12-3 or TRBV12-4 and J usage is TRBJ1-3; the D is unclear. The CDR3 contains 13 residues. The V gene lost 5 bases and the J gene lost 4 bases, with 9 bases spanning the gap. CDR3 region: CASSPVAGNTIYF. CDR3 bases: TGTGCCAGCAGTCCTGTGGCAGGAAACACCATATATTTT.

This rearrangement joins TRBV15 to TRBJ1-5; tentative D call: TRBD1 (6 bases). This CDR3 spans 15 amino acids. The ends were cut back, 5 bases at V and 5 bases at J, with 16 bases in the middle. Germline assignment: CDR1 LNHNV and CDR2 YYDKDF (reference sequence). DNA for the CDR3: TGTGCCACCAGCGCACGCCGGGACACCGATCAGCCCCAGCATTTT. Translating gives CATSARRDTDQPQHF.

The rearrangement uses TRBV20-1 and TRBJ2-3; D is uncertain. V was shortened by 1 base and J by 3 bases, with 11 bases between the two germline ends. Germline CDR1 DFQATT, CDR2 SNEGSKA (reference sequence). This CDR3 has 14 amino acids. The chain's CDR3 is CSARAPDGTDTQYF. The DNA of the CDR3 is TGCAGTGCTAGAGCTCCGGACGGGACAGATACGCAGTATTTT.

CDR3 sequence: CSARGLADSTDTQYF. CDR3 in DNA: TGCAGTGCTAGAGGCCTAGCGGACTCCACAGATACGCAGTATTTT. The rearrangement uses TRBV20-1 and TRBJ2-3; 7 bases agree with TRBD2. The germline V gene encodes CDR1 DFQATT and CDR2 SNEGSKA (reference sequence). The ends lost 1 base at V and 2 bases at J; junction bases unmatched: 6. CDR3 length: 15 amino acids.

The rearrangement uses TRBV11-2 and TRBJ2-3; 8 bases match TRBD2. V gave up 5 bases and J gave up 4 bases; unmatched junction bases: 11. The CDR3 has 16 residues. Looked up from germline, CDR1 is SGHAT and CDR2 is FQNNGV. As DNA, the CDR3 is TGTGCCAGCAGCCCTAGACCCGGGGGGGCCGCAGATACGCAGTATTTT. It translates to CASSPRPGGAADTQYF. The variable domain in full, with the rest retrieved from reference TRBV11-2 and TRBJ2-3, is EAGVAQSPRYKIIEKRQSVAFWCNPISGHATLYWYQQILGQGPKLLIQFQNNGVVDDSQLPKDRFSAERLKGVDSTLKIQPAKLEDSAVYLCASSPRPGGAADTQYFGPGTRLTVL.

CDR3 protein: CASSEARGPYEQYF. As DNA, the CDR3 is TGTGCCAGCTCCGAGGCGCGGGGTCCCTACGAGCAGTACTTC. J is TRBJ2-7 and V is TRBV5-5; a possible D gene is TRBD2 (6 bases). The CDR3 totals 14 residues. Germline V lookup: CDR1 SGHKS, CDR2 YYEKEE (reference sequence). Trimming left V 7 bases short and J 2 bases short, with 16 bases between.

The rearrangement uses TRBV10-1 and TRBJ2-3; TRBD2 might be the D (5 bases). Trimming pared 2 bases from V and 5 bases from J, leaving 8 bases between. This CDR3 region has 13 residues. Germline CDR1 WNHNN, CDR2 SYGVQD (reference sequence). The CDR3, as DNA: TGCGCCAGCAGTGAGGCAGGAGGAGATACGCAGTATTTT. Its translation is CASSEAGGDTQYF.

CDR3 sequence: CASSPGGAGVYNEQFF. DNA of the CDR3: TGTGCCAGCAGCCCCGGAGGAGCGGGGGTTTACAATGAGCAGTTCTTC. This sequence joins TRBV7-8 and TRBJ2-1; TRBD2 agrees at 8 bases. V lost 5 bases and J lost 4; bases outside the gene matches: 10. This CDR3 region has 16 residues. Germline-derived CDR1 and CDR2 are SGHVS and FQNEAQ.

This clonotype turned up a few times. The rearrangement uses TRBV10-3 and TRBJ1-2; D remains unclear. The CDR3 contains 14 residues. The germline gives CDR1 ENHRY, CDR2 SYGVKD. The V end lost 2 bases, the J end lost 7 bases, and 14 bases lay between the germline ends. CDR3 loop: CAISEQIGISGYTF. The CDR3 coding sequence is TGTGCCATCAGTGAGCAAATCGGGATTAGTGGCTACACCTTC.

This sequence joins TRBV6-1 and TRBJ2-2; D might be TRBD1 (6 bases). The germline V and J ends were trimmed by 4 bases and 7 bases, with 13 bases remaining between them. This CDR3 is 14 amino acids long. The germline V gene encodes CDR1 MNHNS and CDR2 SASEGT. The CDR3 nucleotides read TGTGCCAGCAGTGGATTAACAGGGATCGGGGAGCTGTTTTTT. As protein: CASSGLTGIGELFF.

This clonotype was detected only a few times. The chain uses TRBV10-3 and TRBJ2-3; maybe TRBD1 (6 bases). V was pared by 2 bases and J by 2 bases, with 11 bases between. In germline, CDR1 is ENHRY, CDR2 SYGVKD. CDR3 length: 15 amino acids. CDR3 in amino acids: CAISEGQRNTDTQYF. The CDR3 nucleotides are TGTGCCATCAGTGAGGGACAGAGAAACACAGATACGCAGTATTTT.

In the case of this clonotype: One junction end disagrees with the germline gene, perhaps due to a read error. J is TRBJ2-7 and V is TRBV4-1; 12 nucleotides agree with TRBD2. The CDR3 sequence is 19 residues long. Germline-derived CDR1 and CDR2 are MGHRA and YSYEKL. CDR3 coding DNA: TGCGCCAGCAGCCGGGAGAGCGGGACTAGCGGGCCTAGCTCCTACGGGCAGTACTTC. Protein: CASSRESGTSGPSSYGQYF.

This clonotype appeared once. The CDR3 sequence: CSARDDGHNEQFF. For the CDR3, the DNA is TGCAGTGCTAGAGATGACGGGCACAATGAGCAGTTCTTC. V usage is TRBV20-1 and J usage is TRBJ2-1; D gene ambiguous. Trimming left V 0 bases short and J 5 bases short, with 8 bases between. CDR1 DFQATT and CDR2 SNEGSKA come from the germline V gene (reference sequence). The CDR3 covers 13 residues.

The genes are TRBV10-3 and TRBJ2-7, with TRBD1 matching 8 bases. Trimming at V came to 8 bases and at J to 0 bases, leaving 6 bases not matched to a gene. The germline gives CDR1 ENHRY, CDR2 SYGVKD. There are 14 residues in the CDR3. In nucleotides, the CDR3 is TGTGCCATCGCCTGGGGGACAGGCTCCTACGAGCAGTACTTC. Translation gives CAIAWGTGSYEQYF.

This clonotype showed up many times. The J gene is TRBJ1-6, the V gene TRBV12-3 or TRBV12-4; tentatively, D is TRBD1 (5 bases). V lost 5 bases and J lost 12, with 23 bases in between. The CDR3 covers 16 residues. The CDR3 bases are TGTGCCAGCAGTAACAGAAGGGACGGACAAGGCGGACCCCTCCACTTT. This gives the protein CASSNRRDGQGGPLHF.

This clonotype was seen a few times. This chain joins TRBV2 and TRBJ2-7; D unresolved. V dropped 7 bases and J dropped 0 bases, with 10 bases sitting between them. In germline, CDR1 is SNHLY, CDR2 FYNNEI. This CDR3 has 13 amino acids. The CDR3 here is CASMGSTSYEQYF. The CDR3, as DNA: TGTGCCAGCATGGGATCGACCTCCTACGAGCAGTACTTC.

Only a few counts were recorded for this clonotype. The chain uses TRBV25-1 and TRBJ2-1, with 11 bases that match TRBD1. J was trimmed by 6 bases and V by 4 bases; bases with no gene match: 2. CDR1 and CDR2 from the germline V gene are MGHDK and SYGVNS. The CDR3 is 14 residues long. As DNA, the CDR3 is TGTGCCAGCAGTGGGGGACAGGGGGGCAATGAGCAGTTCTTC. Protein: CASSGGQGGNEQFF.